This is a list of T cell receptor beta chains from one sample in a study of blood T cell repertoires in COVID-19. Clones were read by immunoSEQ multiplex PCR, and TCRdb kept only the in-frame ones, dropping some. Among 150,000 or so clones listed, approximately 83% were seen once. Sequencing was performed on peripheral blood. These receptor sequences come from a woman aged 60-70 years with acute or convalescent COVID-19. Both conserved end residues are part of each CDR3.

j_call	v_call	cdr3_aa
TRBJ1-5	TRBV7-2	CASSLGTGASLPQHF
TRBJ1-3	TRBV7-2	CASSTGSTGNTIYF
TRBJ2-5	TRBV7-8	CASSRTHFLTAGETQYF
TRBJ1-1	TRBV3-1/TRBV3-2	CASSHRTTAIPEAFF
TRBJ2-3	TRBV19	CASSDTGLVTDTQYF
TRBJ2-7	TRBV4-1	CASSQGQVSSYEQYF
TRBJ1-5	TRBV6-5	CASRRQVEDQPQHF
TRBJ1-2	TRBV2	CASTGTLSYGYTF
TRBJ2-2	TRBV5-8	CASSLQGAPGELFF
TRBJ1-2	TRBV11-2	CASSRSGTNYGYTF
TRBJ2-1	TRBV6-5	CASNPYRGPYNEQFF
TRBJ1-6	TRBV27	CASSSSLGQVNSPLHF
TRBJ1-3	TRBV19	CASSRAVSGNTIYF
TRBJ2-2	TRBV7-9	CASSFTTDTGELFF
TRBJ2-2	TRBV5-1	CASSLVSGVGGPGELFF
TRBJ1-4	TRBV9	CASSVDQGYNEKLFF
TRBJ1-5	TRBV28	CASRRDSTYQPQHF
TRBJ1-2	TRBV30	CAWSDQVGYGYTF
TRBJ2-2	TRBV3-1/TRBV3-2	CASSGQGAENTGELFF
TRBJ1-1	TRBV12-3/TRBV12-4	CASSMSGTEAFF
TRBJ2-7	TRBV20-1	CSASLGNRGGYEQYF
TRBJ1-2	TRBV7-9	CASSLEGRGQEYGYTF
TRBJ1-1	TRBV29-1	CSVANRVGNTEAFF
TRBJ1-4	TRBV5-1	CASSLEGGGEKLFF
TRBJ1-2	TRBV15	CATSRPSGDGYTF
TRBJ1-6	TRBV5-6	CASSPGGYNSPLHF
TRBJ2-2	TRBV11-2	CASRSPRDLNTGELFF
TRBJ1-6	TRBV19	CASRGTGGNSPLHF
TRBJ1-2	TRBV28	CASTSGVYGYTF
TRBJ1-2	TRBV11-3	CASSSDRGYGYTF
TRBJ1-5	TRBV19	CASRISGTGKNQPQHF
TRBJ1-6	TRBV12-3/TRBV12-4	CASSRLNPPLHF
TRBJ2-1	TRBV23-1	CASSQSTGAECNEQFF
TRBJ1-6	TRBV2	CASSDRGQGTNSPLHF
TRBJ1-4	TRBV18	CASSWRGQTNEKLFF
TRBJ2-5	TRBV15	CATSRNPLGGGNTQYF
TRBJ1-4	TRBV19	CASSIRTLTTNEKLFF
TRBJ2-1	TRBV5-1	CASSAQPGTYNEQFF
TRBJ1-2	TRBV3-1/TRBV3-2	CASSQEVWDRGRVDYGYTF
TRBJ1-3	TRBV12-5	CASGLASGSSGNTIYF
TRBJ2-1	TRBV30	CAWSTKTGTSVNEQFF